A selection of T cell receptor beta chains follows, all from one sample in a study of blood T cell repertoires in COVID-19. Sequencing was performed with immunoSEQ multiplex PCR; in TCRdb, only in-frame clones are kept and a portion is missing. The table records 100,000 to 150,000 clones, about nine tenths of them present only once. The material sequenced was peripheral blood. These receptors were obtained from a man between 40 and 49 years old with acute or convalescent COVID-19. Both conserved end residues are part of each CDR3. A D gene is named only where the DNA matches it firmly. Clone size, where shown, is once, few, many, or a class for clones that have expanded.

V gene: TRBV5-1
D gene: .
clone size: few
J gene: TRBJ1-2
CDR3 DNA: TGCGCCAGCAGCTGGGATACAGGGAACTATGGCTACACCTTC
CDR3 protein: CASSWDTGNYGYTF

V gene: TRBV11-1
D gene: TRBD1
clone size: .
J gene: TRBJ2-5
CDR3 DNA: TGTGCCAGCAGCCACCGACAGGGAAGGTATCAAGAGACCCAGTACTTC
CDR3 protein: CASSHRQGRYQETQYF

V gene: TRBV10-1
D gene: .
clone size: .
J gene: TRBJ2-5
CDR3 DNA: TGCGCCAGCAGTGAGTCGGGTAGCGGTATTCAAGAGACCCAGTACTTC
CDR3 protein: CASSESGSGIQETQYF

V gene: TRBV10-1
D gene: TRBD1
clone size: .
J gene: TRBJ2-3
CDR3 DNA: TGCGCCAGCAGTAGGGGACAGGGAGCAGATACGCAGTATTTT
CDR3 protein: CASSRGQGADTQYF

V gene: TRBV13
D gene: TRBD2
clone size: .
J gene: TRBJ2-2
CDR3 DNA: TGTGCCAGCAGCGAACGACTAGCGGGAGCCACCGGGGAGCTGTTTTTT
CDR3 protein: CASSERLAGATGELFF

V gene: TRBV4-1
D gene: TRBD1
clone size: .
J gene: TRBJ2-7
CDR3 DNA: TGCGCCAGCAGCCAACCGGGACAGGGAATGAGGGAGCAGTACTTC
CDR3 protein: CASSQPGQGMREQYF

V gene: TRBV4-3
D gene: .
clone size: .
J gene: TRBJ1-4
CDR3 DNA: TGCGCCAGCAGCCTAGGAGGGGGGGTGCCCGGAGAAAAACTGTTTTTT
CDR3 protein: CASSLGGGVPGEKLFF

V gene: TRBV7-8
D gene: TRBD2
clone size: few
J gene: TRBJ2-7
CDR3 DNA: TGTGCCAGCAGCTTAATAGCGGGGTCCTACGAGCAGTACTTC
CDR3 protein: CASSLIAGSYEQYF

V gene: TRBV5-4
D gene: TRBD1
clone size: .
J gene: TRBJ1-3
CDR3 DNA: TGTGCCAGCAGCAATCGGACAGGGGGCTCATCTGGAAACACCATATATTTT
CDR3 protein: CASSNRTGGSSGNTIYF

V gene: TRBV5-5
D gene: .
clone size: few
J gene: TRBJ2-1
CDR3 DNA: TGTGCCAGCAGCCTCCGGTTCAATGAGCAGTTCTTC
CDR3 protein: CASSLRFNEQFF

V gene: TRBV7-9
D gene: TRBD2
clone size: .
J gene: TRBJ2-5
CDR3 DNA: TGTGCCAGCAGCTCGAGTGGACTAGCGGGGGGGCCAGAGACCCAGTACTTC
CDR3 protein: CASSSSGLAGGPETQYF

V gene: TRBV5-1
D gene: .
clone size: .
J gene: TRBJ2-3
CDR3 DNA: TGCGCCAGCAGCCTCACAGATACGCAGTATTTT
CDR3 protein: CASSLTDTQYF

V gene: TRBV5-1
D gene: TRBD2
clone size: .
J gene: TRBJ2-5
CDR3 DNA: TGCGCCAGCAGCGAGGGACTAGCGAGAGAGACCCAGTACTTC
CDR3 protein: CASSEGLARETQYF

V gene: TRBV6-5
D gene: TRBD2
clone size: .
J gene: TRBJ2-1
CDR3 DNA: TGTGCCAGCACCAGGACTAGCGGGAGTGAACAGTTCTTC
CDR3 protein: CASTRTSGSEQFF

V gene: TRBV5-1
D gene: TRBD1
clone size: .
J gene: TRBJ1-1
CDR3 DNA: TGCGCCAGCAGCCGGGGACAGGCCAACACTGAAGCTTTCTTT
CDR3 protein: CASSRGQANTEAFF

V gene: TRBV10-3
D gene: TRBD1
clone size: .
J gene: TRBJ1-5
CDR3 DNA: TGCGCAGGGGGCCAGGTGGGCAATCAGCCCCAGCATTTT
CDR3 protein: CAGGQVGNQPQHF

V gene: TRBV3-1/TRBV3-2
D gene: TRBD1
clone size: .
J gene: TRBJ1-4
CDR3 DNA: TGTGCCAGCAGCCAAGATTACAGGGGGCACGAAAAACTGTTTTTT
CDR3 protein: CASSQDYRGHEKLFF

V gene: TRBV5-1
D gene: .
clone size: .
J gene: TRBJ2-1
CDR3 DNA: TGCGCCAGCAGCTTGGGAGGTAGCGCCTACAATGAGCAGTTCTTC
CDR3 protein: CASSLGGSAYNEQFF

V gene: TRBV19
D gene: .
clone size: once
J gene: TRBJ1-1
CDR3 DNA: TGTGCCAGTAGTATACGCCCCCCTGGCAACACTGAAGCTTTCTTT
CDR3 protein: CASSIRPPGNTEAFF

V gene: TRBV19
D gene: TRBD1
clone size: .
J gene: TRBJ1-3
CDR3 DNA: TGTGCCAGTAGTATAGATCGGGACAGCTCTGGAAACACCATATATTTT
CDR3 protein: CASSIDRDSSGNTIYF

V gene: TRBV18
D gene: TRBD1
clone size: .
J gene: TRBJ2-2
CDR3 DNA: TGTGCCAGCTCACGACAGGGCCCCACCGGGGAGCTGTTTTTT
CDR3 protein: CASSRQGPTGELFF

V gene: TRBV7-9
D gene: .
clone size: .
J gene: TRBJ1-1
CDR3 DNA: TGTGCCAGCAGCTTAACGGGAGTGGGAGCCACTGAAGCTTTCTTT
CDR3 protein: CASSLTGVGATEAFF

V gene: TRBV15
D gene: .
clone size: .
J gene: TRBJ1-1
CDR3 DNA: TGTGCCACCAGCAGCCTTCGGGTCTTCACTGAAGCTTTCTTT
CDR3 protein: CATSSLRVFTEAFF

V gene: TRBV29-1
D gene: .
clone size: .
J gene: TRBJ1-1
CDR3 DNA: TGCAGCGTTGCATTAGGAGGGGACACTGAAGCTTTCTTT
CDR3 protein: CSVALGGDTEAFF

V gene: TRBV6-5
D gene: .
clone size: .
J gene: TRBJ1-3
CDR3 DNA: TGTGCCAGCAGAAACTTGGGCCTCTCTGGAAACACCATATATTTT
CDR3 protein: CASRNLGLSGNTIYF

V gene: TRBV11-2
D gene: .
clone size: .
J gene: TRBJ2-5
CDR3 DNA: TGTGCCAGCAGCTTAGTAGGAGATGAAGAGACCCAGTACTTC
CDR3 protein: CASSLVGDEETQYF

V gene: TRBV5-5
D gene: .
clone size: once
J gene: TRBJ1-5
CDR3 DNA: TGTGCCAGCAGCCCCGAGCCCACCAGGGAGCCCCAGCATTTT
CDR3 protein: CASSPEPTREPQHF

V gene: TRBV5-1
D gene: .
clone size: .
J gene: TRBJ2-7
CDR3 DNA: TGCGCCAGCAGCTATAATTCCTACGAGCAGTACTTC
CDR3 protein: CASSYNSYEQYF

V gene: TRBV6-5
D gene: TRBD2
clone size: .
J gene: TRBJ2-7
CDR3 DNA: TGTGCCAGCAGGAGATTTTTAGCGGGATACGAGCAGTACTTC
CDR3 protein: CASRRFLAGYEQYF

V gene: TRBV27
D gene: .
clone size: once
J gene: TRBJ1-2
CDR3 DNA: TGTGCCAGCAGTTTATCCTCAGGGAAGGGCTATGGCTACACCTTC
CDR3 protein: CASSLSSGKGYGYTF

V gene: TRBV5-4
D gene: TRBD1
clone size: .
J gene: TRBJ2-3
CDR3 DNA: TGTGCCAGCAGCCAGACAGGGGCAGATACGCAGTATTTT
CDR3 protein: CASSQTGADTQYF

V gene: TRBV10-3
D gene: TRBD2
clone size: .
J gene: TRBJ2-3
CDR3 DNA: TGTGCCATCAGTGAGTCGAGGCGCGGGGGGACAGATACGCAGTATTTT
CDR3 protein: CAISESRRGGTDTQYF

V gene: TRBV3-1/TRBV3-2
D gene: TRBD2
clone size: once
J gene: TRBJ2-5
CDR3 DNA: TGTGCCAGCAGCCAAAAAAGAGCGGGAGTTTCAATGAGTGAGACCCAGTACTTC
CDR3 protein: CASSQKRAGVSMSETQYF

V gene: TRBV11-2
D gene: TRBD1
clone size: .
J gene: TRBJ2-7
CDR3 DNA: TGTGCCAGCAGCCGATCGGGACAGGGGAAGTCCTACGAGCAGTACTTC
CDR3 protein: CASSRSGQGKSYEQYF

V gene: TRBV5-1
D gene: TRBD2
clone size: .
J gene: TRBJ2-7
CDR3 DNA: TGCGCCAGCAGCGGTAGCGGGGAAATCTACGAGCAGTACTTC
CDR3 protein: CASSGSGEIYEQYF

V gene: TRBV5-8
D gene: .
clone size: .
J gene: TRBJ1-6
CDR3 DNA: TGTGCCAGCAGCTTGGGCCAGGGGAACAATTCACCCCTCCACTTT
CDR3 protein: CASSLGQGNNSPLHF

V gene: TRBV12-3/TRBV12-4
D gene: TRBD1
clone size: .
J gene: TRBJ1-2
CDR3 DNA: TGTGCCAGCAGACGGACAGGCGACTATGGCTACACCTTC
CDR3 protein: CASRRTGDYGYTF

V gene: TRBV6-5
D gene: .
clone size: once
J gene: TRBJ2-7
CDR3 DNA: TGTGCCAGTAAACGAAGTGGGGAGGACGAGCAGTACTTC
CDR3 protein: CASKRSGEDEQYF

V gene: TRBV6-5
D gene: .
clone size: .
J gene: TRBJ1-2
CDR3 DNA: TGTGCCAGCAGTTACTCCAGCGGACCATCGGGCTATGGCTACACCTTC
CDR3 protein: CASSYSSGPSGYGYTF

V gene: TRBV9
D gene: .
clone size: .
J gene: TRBJ2-3
CDR3 DNA: TGTGCCAGCAGCGCCTCCCCCCGGGGTCCCACAGATACGCAGTATTTT
CDR3 protein: CASSASPRGPTDTQYF

V gene: TRBV5-6
D gene: TRBD2
clone size: .
J gene: TRBJ2-2
CDR3 DNA: TGTGCCAGCAGCACACCCTTAGCGGGGGACGTACCCGGGGAGCTGTTTTTT
CDR3 protein: CASSTPLAGDVPGELFF

V gene: TRBV2
D gene: .
clone size: few
J gene: TRBJ2-3
CDR3 DNA: TGTGCCAGCAGTGCGGCGGGAATGAGCACAGATACGCAGTATTTT
CDR3 protein: CASSAAGMSTDTQYF

V gene: TRBV25-1
D gene: .
clone size: .
J gene: TRBJ2-5
CDR3 DNA: TGTGCCAGCAGTGAATCGGCTGCTAGTCGGGAGACCCAGTACTTC
CDR3 protein: CASSESAASRETQYF

V gene: TRBV7-8
D gene: TRBD1
clone size: once
J gene: TRBJ1-6
CDR3 DNA: TGTGCCAGCAGCTTTAGACAGGGGGCTTATTCACCCCTCCACTTT
CDR3 protein: CASSFRQGAYSPLHF

V gene: TRBV14
D gene: .
clone size: .
J gene: TRBJ2-2
CDR3 DNA: TGTGCCAGCAGCTCGGACATCGCCGGGGAGCTGTTTTTT
CDR3 protein: CASSSDIAGELFF

V gene: TRBV19
D gene: TRBD1
clone size: .
J gene: TRBJ1-5
CDR3 DNA: TGTGCCAGTATTGAGGGGGCGAAACGACAGCCCCAGCATTTT
CDR3 protein: CASIEGAKRQPQHF

V gene: TRBV2
D gene: .
clone size: once
J gene: TRBJ1-2
CDR3 DNA: TGTGCCAGCAGTGAGAGCCGCTATGGCTACACCTTC
CDR3 protein: CASSESRYGYTF